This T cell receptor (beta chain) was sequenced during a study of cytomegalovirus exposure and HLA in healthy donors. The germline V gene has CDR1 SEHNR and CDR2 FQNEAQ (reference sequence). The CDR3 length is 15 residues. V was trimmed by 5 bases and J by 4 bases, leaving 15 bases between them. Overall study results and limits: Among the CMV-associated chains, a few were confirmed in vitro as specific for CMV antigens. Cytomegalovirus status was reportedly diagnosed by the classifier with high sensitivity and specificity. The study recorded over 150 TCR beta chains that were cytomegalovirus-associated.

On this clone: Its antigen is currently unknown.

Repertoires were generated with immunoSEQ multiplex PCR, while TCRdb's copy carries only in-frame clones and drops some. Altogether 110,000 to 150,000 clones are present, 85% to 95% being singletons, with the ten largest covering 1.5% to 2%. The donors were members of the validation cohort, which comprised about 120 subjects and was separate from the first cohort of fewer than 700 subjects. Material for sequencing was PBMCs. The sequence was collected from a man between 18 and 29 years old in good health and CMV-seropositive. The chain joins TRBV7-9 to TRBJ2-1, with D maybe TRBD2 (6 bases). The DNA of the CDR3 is TGTGCCAGCAGCCCTCGGATAGCGGAATACAATGAGCAGTTCTTC. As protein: CASSPRIAEYNEQFF.